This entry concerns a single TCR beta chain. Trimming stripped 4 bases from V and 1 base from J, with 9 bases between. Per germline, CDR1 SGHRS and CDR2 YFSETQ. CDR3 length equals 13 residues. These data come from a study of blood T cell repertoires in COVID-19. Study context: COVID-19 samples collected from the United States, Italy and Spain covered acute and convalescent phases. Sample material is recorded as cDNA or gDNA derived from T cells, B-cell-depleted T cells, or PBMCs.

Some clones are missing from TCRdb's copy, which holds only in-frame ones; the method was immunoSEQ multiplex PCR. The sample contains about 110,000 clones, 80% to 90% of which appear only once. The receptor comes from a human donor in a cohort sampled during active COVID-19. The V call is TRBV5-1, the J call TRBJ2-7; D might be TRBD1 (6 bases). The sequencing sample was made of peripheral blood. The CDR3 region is CASSRTASYEQYF. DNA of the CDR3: TGCGCCAGCAGCCGGACAGCTTCCTACGAGCAGTACTTC.